The source of this T cell receptor (beta chain) is a study of T cell repertoires in cytomegalovirus infection. TCRdb re-called the reads through MiXCR, storing one row per CDR3 protein. In the table there are some 220,000 distinct CDR3 sequences, roughly two fifths of which are singletons. Trimming shortened V by 3 bases and J by 7 bases, and 8 bases separated the two germline ends. Germline lookup yields CDR1 SGHDT and CDR2 YYEEEE. The CDR3 has 12 amino acids. Details on this clonotype: The antigen is undetermined.

The sample consisted of CD8+ T cells from cultured PBMCs, taken from culture after CMV antigen stimulation. The chain is built from TRBV5-6 and TRBJ2-1, with D perhaps matching TRBD1 (6 bases). The receptor comes from a human donor in good health (CMV status not recorded). Some clones in this sample may be carry-over from other donors' samples. CDR3 in DNA: TGTGCCAGCAGCTACCAGGGGAATGAGCAGTTCTTC. It translates to CASSYQGNEQFF.